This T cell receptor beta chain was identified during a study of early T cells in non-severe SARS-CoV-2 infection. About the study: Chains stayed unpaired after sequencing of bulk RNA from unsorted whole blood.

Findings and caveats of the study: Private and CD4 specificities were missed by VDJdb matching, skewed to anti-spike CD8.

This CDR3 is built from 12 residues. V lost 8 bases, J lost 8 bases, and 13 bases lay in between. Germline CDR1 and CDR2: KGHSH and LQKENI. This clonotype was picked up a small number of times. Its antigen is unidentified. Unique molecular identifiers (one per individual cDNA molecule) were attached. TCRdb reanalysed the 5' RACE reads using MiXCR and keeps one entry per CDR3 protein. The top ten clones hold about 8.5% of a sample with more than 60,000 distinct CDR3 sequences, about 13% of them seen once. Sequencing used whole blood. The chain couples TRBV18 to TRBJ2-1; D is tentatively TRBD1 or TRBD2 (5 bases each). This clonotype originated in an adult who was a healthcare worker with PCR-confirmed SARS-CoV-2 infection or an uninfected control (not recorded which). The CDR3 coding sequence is TGTGCCAGCACCACGAGGGGTTATGAGCAGTTCTTC. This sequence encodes CASTTRGYEQFF.